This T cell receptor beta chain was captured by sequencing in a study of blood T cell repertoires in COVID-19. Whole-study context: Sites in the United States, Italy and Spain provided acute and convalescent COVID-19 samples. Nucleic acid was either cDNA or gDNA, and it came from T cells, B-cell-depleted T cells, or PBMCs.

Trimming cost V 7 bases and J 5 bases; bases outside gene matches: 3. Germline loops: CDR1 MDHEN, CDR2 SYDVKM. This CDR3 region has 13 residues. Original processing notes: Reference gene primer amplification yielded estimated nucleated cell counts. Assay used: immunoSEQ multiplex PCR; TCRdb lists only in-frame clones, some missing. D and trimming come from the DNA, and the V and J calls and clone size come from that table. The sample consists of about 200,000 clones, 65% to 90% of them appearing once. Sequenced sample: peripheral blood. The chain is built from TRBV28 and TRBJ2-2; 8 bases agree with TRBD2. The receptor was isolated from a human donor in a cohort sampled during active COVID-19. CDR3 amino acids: CASKSGGTGELFF. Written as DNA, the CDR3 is TGTGCCAGCAAGTCGGGGGGGACCGGGGAGCTGTTTTTT.